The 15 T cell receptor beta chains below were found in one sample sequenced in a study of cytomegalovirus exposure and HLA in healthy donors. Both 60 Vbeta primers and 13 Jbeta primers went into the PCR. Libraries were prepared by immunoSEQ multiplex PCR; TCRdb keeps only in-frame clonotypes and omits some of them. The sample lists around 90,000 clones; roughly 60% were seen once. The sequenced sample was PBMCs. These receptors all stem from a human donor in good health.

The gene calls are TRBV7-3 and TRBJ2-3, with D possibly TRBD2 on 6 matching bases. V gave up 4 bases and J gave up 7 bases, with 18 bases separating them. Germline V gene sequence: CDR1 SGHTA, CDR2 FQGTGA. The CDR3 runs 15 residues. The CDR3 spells CASSSIAGRHNTQYF. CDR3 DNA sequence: TGTGCCAGCAGCTCGATCGCGGGGAGGCACAATACGCAGTATTTT.

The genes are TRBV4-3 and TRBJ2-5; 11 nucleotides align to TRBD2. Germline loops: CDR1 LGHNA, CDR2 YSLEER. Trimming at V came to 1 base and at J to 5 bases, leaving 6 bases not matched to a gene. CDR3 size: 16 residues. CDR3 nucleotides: TGCGCCAGCAGCCAAGTGGGTAGCGGGGGGGACGAGACCCAGTACTTC. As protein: CASSQVGSGGDETQYF.

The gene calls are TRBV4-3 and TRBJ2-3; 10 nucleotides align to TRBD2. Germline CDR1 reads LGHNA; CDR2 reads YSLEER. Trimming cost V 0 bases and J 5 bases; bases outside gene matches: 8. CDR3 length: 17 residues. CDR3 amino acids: CASSQDTSGGAGDTQYF. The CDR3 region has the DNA TGCGCCAGCAGCCAAGATACCAGCGGGGGGGCTGGAGATACGCAGTATTTT.

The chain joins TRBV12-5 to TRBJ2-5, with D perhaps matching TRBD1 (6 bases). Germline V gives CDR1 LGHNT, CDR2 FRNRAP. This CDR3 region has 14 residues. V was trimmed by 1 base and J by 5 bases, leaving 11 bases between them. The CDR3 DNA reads TGTGCTAGTGGTTTGGGGGGTAGGGGGGAGACCCAGTACTTC. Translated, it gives CASGLGGRGETQYF.

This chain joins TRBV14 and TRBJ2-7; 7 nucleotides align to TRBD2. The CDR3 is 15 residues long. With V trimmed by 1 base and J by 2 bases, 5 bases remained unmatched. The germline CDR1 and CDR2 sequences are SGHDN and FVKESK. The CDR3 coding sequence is TGTGCCAGCAGCCAAGGACGGGGGGAAGCCTACGAGCAGTACTTC. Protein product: CASSQGRGEAYEQYF. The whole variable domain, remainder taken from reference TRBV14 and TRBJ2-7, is EAGVTQFPSHSVIEKGQTVTLRCDPISGHDNLYWYRRVMGKEIKFLLHFVKESKQDESGMPNNRFLAERTGGTYSTLKVQPAELEDSGVYFCASSQGRGEAYEQYFGPGTRLTVT.

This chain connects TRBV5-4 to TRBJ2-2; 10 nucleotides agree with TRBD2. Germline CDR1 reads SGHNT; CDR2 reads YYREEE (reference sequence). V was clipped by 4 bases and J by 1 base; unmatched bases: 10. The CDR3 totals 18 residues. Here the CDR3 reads CASSGALGLARNTGELFF. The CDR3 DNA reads TGTGCCAGCAGCGGGGCGTTGGGACTAGCGAGGAACACCGGGGAGCTGTTTTTT.

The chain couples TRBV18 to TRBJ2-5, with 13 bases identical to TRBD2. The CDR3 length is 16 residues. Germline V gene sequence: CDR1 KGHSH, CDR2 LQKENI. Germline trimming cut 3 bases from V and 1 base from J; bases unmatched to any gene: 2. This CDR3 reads CASSPGTSGAQETQYF. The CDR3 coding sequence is TGTGCCAGCTCACCTGGGACTAGCGGGGCCCAAGAGACCCAGTACTTC.

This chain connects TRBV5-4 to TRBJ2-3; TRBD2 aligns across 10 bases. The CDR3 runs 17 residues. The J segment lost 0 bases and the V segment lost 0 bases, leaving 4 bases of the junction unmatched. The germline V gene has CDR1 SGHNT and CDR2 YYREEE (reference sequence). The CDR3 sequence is CASSLDLAGVSTDTQYF. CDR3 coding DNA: TGTGCCAGCAGCTTGGACCTAGCGGGGGTTAGCACAGATACGCAGTATTTT.

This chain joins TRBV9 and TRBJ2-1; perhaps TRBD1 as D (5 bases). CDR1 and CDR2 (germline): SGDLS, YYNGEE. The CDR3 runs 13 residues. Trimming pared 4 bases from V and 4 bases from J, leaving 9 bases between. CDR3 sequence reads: CASSPDMYNEQFF. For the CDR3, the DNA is TGTGCCAGCAGCCCGGACATGTACAATGAGCAGTTCTTC.

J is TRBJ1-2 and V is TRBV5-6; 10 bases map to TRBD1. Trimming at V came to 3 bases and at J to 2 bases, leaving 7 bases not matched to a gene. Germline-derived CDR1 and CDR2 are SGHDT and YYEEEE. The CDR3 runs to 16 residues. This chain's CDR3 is CASSWVGQGLNYGYTF. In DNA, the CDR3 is TGTGCCAGCAGCTGGGTGGGACAGGGGCTCAACTATGGCTACACCTTC.

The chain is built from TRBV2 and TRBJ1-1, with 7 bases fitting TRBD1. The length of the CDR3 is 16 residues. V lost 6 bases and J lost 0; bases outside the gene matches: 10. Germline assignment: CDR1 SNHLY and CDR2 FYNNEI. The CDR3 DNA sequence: TGTGCCAGCAGACAGGCGACAGGGATAATGAACACTGAAGCTTTCTTT. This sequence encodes CASRQATGIMNTEAFF.

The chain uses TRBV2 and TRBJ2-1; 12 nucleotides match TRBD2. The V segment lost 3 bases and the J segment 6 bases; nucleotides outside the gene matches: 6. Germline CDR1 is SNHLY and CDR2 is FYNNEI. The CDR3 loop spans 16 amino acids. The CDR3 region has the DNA TGTGCCAGCAGTGATAAAGCTAGCGGGGGGGCCAATGAGCAGTTCTTC. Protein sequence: CASSDKASGGANEQFF.

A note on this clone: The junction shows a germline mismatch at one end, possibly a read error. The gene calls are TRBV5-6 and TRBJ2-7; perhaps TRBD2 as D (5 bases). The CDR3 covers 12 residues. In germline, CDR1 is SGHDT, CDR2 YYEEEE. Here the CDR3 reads CASNQWRTPPNF. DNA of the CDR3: TGTGCCAGCAACCAATGGAGGACCCCTCCAAACTTC.

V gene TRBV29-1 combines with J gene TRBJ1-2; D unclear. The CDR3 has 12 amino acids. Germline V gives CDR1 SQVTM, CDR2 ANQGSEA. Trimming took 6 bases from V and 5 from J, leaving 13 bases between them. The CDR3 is CSVPTADYGYTF. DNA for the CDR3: TGCAGCGTCCCAACAGCGGATTATGGCTACACCTTC.

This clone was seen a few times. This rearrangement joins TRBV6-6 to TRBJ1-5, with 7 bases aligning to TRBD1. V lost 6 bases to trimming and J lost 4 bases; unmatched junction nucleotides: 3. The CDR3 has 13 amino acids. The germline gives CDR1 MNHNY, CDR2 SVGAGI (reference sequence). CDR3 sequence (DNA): TGTGCCAGCAGCGGGACAGCTAATCAGCCCCAGCATTTT. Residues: CASSGTANQPQHF.